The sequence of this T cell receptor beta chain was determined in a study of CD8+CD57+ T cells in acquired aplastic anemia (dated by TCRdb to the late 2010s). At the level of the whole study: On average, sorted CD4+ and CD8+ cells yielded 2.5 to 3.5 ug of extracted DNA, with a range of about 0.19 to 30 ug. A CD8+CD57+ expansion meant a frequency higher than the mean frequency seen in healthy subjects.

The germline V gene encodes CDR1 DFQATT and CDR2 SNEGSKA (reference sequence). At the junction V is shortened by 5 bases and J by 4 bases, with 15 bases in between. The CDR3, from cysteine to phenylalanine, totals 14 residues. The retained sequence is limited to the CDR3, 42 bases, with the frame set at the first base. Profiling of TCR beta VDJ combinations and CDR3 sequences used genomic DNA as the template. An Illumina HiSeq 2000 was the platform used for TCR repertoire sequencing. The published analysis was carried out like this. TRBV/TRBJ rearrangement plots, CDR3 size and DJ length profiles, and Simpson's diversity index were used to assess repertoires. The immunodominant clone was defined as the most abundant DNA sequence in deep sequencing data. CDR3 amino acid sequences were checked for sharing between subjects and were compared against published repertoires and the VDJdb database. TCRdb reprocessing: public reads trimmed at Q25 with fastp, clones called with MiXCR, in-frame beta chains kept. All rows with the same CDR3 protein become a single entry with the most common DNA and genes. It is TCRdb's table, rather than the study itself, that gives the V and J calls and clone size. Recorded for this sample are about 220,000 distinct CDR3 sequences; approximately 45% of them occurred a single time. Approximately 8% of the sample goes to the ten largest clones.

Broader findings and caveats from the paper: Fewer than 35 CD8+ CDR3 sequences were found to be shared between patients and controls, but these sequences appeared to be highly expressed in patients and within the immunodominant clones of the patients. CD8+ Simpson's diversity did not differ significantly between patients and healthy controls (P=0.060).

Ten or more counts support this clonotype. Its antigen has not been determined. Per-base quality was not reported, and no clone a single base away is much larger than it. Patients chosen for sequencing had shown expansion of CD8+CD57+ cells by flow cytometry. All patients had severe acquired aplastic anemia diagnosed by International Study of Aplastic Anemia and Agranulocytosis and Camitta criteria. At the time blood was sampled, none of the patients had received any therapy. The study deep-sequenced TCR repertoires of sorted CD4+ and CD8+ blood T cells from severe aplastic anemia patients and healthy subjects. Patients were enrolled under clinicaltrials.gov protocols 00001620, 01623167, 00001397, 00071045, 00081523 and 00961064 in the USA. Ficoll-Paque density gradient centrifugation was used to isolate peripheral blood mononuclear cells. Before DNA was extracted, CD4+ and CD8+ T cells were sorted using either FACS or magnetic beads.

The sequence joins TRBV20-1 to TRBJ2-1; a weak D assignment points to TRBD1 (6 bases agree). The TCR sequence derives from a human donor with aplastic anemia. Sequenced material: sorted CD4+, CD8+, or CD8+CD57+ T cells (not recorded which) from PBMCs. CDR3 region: CSAHGQNEYNEQFF. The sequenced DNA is TGCAGTGCTCACGGACAGAATGAGTACAATGAGCAGTTCTTC.